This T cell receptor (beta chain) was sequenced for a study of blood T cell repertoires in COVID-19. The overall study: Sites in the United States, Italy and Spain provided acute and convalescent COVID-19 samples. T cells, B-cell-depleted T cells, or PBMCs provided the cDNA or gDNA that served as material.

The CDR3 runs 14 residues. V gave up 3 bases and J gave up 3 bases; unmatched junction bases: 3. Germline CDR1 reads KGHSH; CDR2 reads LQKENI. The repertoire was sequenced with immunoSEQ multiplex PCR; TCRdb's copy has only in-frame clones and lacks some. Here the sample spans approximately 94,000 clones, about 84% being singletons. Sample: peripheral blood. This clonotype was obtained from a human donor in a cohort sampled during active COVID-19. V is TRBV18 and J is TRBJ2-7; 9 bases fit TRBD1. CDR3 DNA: TGTGCCAGCTCACCGGGGACAGGGCGCTACGAGCAGTACTTC. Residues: CASSPGTGRYEQYF.